The 32 T cell receptor beta chains below come from one sample, sequenced in a study of blood T cell repertoires in COVID-19. Sequenced by immunoSEQ multiplex PCR; TCRdb stores in-frame clones only, minus some. This sample yields about 120,000 clones, of which roughly three quarters are seen a single time; about 4% belongs to the top ten. The sample consisted of peripheral blood. The receptor set was obtained from a woman of 80 years or more with acute or convalescent COVID-19.

The chain employs TRBV18 and TRBJ1-3; TRBD1 matches 7 bases. This CDR3 spans 17 amino acids. V lost 6 bases to trimming and J lost 0 bases; unmatched junction nucleotides: 11. Germline lookup yields CDR1 KGHSH and CDR2 LQKENI. The CDR3 loop is CASSASGGQLSGNTIYF. DNA of the CDR3: TGTGCCAGCTCTGCTTCAGGGGGACAGCTCTCTGGAAACACCATATATTTT.

This CDR3 is CASSQGPARAYEQYF. Written as DNA, the CDR3 is TGTGCCAGCAGCCAAGGGCCGGCCAGGGCCTACGAGCAGTACTTC. The rearrangement joins TRBV3-1 (or the pseudogene TRBV3-2) to TRBJ2-7; the D gene is possibly TRBD1 (5 bases). The V end lost 1 base, the J end lost 2 bases, and 12 bases lay between the germline ends. This CDR3 has 15 amino acids. CDR1 and CDR2 from the germline V gene are LGHDT and YNNKEL (reference sequence).

The chain is built from TRBV15 and TRBJ2-3, with D perhaps TRBD1 (6 bases). This CDR3 has 17 amino acids. Germline lookup yields CDR1 LNHNV and CDR2 YYDKDF (reference sequence). With 0 bases removed from V and 5 bases from J, the gap between germline ends came to 18 bases. This chain's CDR3 is CATSRDYGRRGGDTQYF. The CDR3 nucleotides read TGTGCCACCAGCAGAGATTACGGCAGACGAGGGGGAGATACGCAGTATTTT.

The table lists this clone with a count of one. This chain uses TRBV19 with TRBJ1-5; TRBD1 aligns across 9 bases. Germline lookup yields CDR1 LNHDA and CDR2 SQIVND (reference sequence). The CDR3 is made up of 17 amino acids. V was clipped by 7 bases and J by 1 base; unmatched bases: 11. The CDR3 sequence is CASKIGTGTVSNQPQHF. Written as DNA, the CDR3 is TGTGCCAGTAAGATCGGGACAGGGACCGTCAGCAATCAGCCCCAGCATTTT.

This chain links TRBV11-2 with TRBJ2-7; 11 bases fit TRBD1. This CDR3 is built from 16 residues. Germline loops: CDR1 SGHAT, CDR2 FQNNGV. Germline trimming cut 5 bases from V and 5 bases from J; bases unmatched to any gene: 11. CDR3 coding DNA: TGTGCCAGCAGCCTGAACCTGGCGGACAGGGGGCACGAGCAGTACTTC. Translating gives CASSLNLADRGHEQYF.

The J gene is TRBJ1-2, the V gene TRBV2; D not certain. The CDR3 has 12 amino acids. Germline lookup yields CDR1 SNHLY and CDR2 FYNNEI. Between the trimmed V and J ends, which lost 5 bases and 8 bases, there was a span of 12 bases. The CDR3 DNA is TGTGCCAGCAGTCCCCAGCGGGAAGGCTACACCTTC. Its translation is CASSPQREGYTF. Drawing the rest from reference TRBV2 and TRBJ1-2, the complete variable domain is EPEVTQTPSHQVTQMGQEVILRCVPISNHLYFYWYRQILGQKVEFLVSFYNNEISEKSEIFDDQFSVERPDGSNFTLKIRSTKLEDSAMYFCASSPQREGYTFGSGTRLTVV.

The chain combines TRBV19 with TRBJ2-5; weak D call: TRBD2 (6 bases). V was trimmed by 3 bases and J by 5 bases, leaving 10 bases between them. The germline gives CDR1 LNHDA, CDR2 SQIVND (reference sequence). This CDR3 has 13 amino acids. CDR3 nucleotides: TGTGCCAGTAGTATTAGGAGGGATGAGACCCAGTACTTC. It is translated as CASSIRRDETQYF.

V and J are TRBV5-1 and TRBJ2-1, with a weak D call TRBD2 (5 bases). Per germline, CDR1 SGHRS and CDR2 YFSETQ. The CDR3 runs to 14 residues. The germline V and J ends were trimmed by 0 bases and 7 bases, with 11 bases remaining between them. The CDR3 DNA sequence: TGCGCCAGCAGCTTGGTCTCACTAGAAAATGAGCAGTTCTTC. This sequence encodes CASSLVSLENEQFF.

The chain employs TRBV24-1 and TRBJ1-2, with 9 bases lining up with TRBD1. J lost 2 bases, V lost 3 bases, and 3 bases had no gene match. This CDR3 has 15 amino acids. In germline, CDR1 is KGHDR, CDR2 SFDVKD. CDR3 protein: CATSDPGTGNYGYTF. As DNA, the CDR3 is TGTGCCACCAGTGATCCCGGGACAGGGAACTATGGCTACACCTTC.

This rearrangement joins TRBV7-2 to TRBJ2-3, with D perhaps TRBD2 (6 bases). Germline-derived CDR1 and CDR2 are SGHTA and FQGNSA. This CDR3 region has 13 residues. The germline V and J ends were trimmed by 1 base and 4 bases, with 6 bases remaining between them. The CDR3 is CASSLGLADTQYF. CDR3 nucleotide sequence: TGTGCCAGCAGCTTAGGACTAGCAGATACGCAGTATTTT.

The V call is TRBV2, the J call TRBJ2-2; D not certain. Trimming removed 7 bases from V and 2 bases from J, with 14 bases in between. The CDR3 covers 15 residues. Germline values: CDR1 SNHLY, CDR2 FYNNEI. The CDR3 DNA reads TGTGCCAGCACGCGCCAGGTCCTAAACACCGGGGAGCTGTTTTTT. Translation gives CASTRQVLNTGELFF.

J is TRBJ1-4 and V is TRBV12-3 or TRBV12-4; D not certain. V was clipped by 8 bases and J by 5 bases, with 12 bases between them. The CDR3 totals 13 residues. CDR3 in DNA: TGTGCCAGCTGTCGGGATGGGAATGAAAAACTGTTTTTT. Translation: CASCRDGNEKLFF.

The J gene is TRBJ2-7, the V gene TRBV11-3; D perhaps matches TRBD2 (7 bases). The V and J ends lost 1 base and 2 bases respectively, with 12 bases between them. The CDR3 has 15 amino acids. The germline CDR1 and CDR2 sequences are SGHNT and YENEEA. CDR3 region: CASSLGSGDTYEQYF. CDR3 DNA: TGTGCCAGCAGCTTAGGGAGCGGGGACACCTACGAGCAGTACTTC.

This chain connects TRBV28 to TRBJ2-4; the match to TRBD2 covers 14 bases. The junction had 8 bases not matched to a gene; V was cut back by 3 bases and J by 4 bases. Per germline, CDR1 MDHEN and CDR2 SYDVKM. This CDR3 comprises 18 residues. The CDR3 DNA reads TGTGCCAGCAGTTTTCATCTCGGACTAGCGGGAGGAAAAAACATTCAGTACTTC. Protein product: CASSFHLGLAGGKNIQYF. Drawing the rest from reference TRBV28 and TRBJ2-4, the complete variable domain is DVKVTQSSRYLVKRTGEKVFLECVQDMDHENMFWYRQDPGLGLRLIYFSYDVKMKEKGDIPEGYSVSREKKERFSLILESASTNQTSMYLCASSFHLGLAGGKNIQYFGAGTRLSVL.

The table lists this clone with a few counts. This chain joins TRBV15 and TRBJ1-2, with TRBD1 matching 7 bases. The germline CDR1 and CDR2 sequences are LNHNV and YYDKDF (reference sequence). This CDR3 is built from 14 residues. Trimming at V came to 1 base and at J to 4 bases, leaving 3 bases not matched to a gene. CDR3 residues: CATSRGAGGYGYTF. The DNA of the CDR3 is TGTGCCACCAGCAGAGGAGCAGGGGGCTATGGCTACACCTTC.

The genes are TRBV28 and TRBJ2-2; TRBD2 is a possible D gene (5 bases). The germline CDR1 and CDR2 sequences are MDHEN and SYDVKM. The V end lost 6 bases, the J end lost 1 base, and 6 bases lay between the germline ends. The CDR3 is 13 residues long. CDR3 nucleotides: TGTGCCAGCAGAGGAGGGAACACCGGGGAGCTGTTTTTT. Translated, it gives CASRGGNTGELFF.

This clone showed up just a few times. This chain joins TRBV5-4 and TRBJ2-7, with 10 bases that match TRBD2. CDR1 is SGHNT and CDR2 is YYREEE in the germline V gene (reference sequence). V dropped 5 bases and J dropped 0; count of bases not matched to a gene: 2. The CDR3 extends over 14 amino acids. For the CDR3, the DNA is TGTGCCAGCAGTCGGACTAGCGGCTCCTACGAGCAGTACTTC. The encoded protein is CASSRTSGSYEQYF.

This chain links TRBV7-6 with TRBJ2-1; maybe TRBD1 (6 bases). Germline V gives CDR1 SGHVS, CDR2 FNYEAQ. V was cut by 5 bases and J by 0 bases, with 11 bases left in between. CDR3 size: 15 residues. CDR3 residues: CASSRGHFSYNEQFF. CDR3 DNA sequence: TGTGCCAGCAGCCGGGGACACTTCTCCTACAATGAGCAGTTCTTC.

The chain carries TRBV6-1 and TRBJ2-5, with TRBD1 identical over 8 bases. This CDR3 spans 17 amino acids. Per germline, CDR1 MNHNS and CDR2 SASEGT. V trimming: 4 bases; J trimming: 5 bases; junction bases outside the gene matches: 15. The CDR3 DNA sequence: TGTGCCAGCAGTGCGGAAAAGGAGACAGGGGTTCGGGAGACCCAGTACTTC. It translates to CASSAEKETGVRETQYF.

The chain couples TRBV10-2 to TRBJ1-3, with 8 bases that match TRBD1. The J segment lost 0 bases and the V segment lost 7 bases, leaving 11 bases of the junction unmatched. Per germline, CDR1 WSHSY and CDR2 SAAADI. CDR3 length: 17 residues. CDR3 in DNA: TGCGCCAGCATAGGACAGGGTCTCCCTTCCTCTGGAAACACCATATATTTT. Amino acid sequence: CASIGQGLPSSGNTIYF.

V is TRBV7-8 and J is TRBJ2-3, with a weak D call TRBD1 (5 bases). Germline-derived CDR1 and CDR2 are SGHVS and FQNEAQ. This CDR3 spans 14 amino acids. Trimming left V 1 base short and J 2 bases short, with 7 bases between. CDR3 bases: TGTGCCAGCAGCTTAGAGGGGATCACAGATACGCAGTATTTT. The encoded protein is CASSLEGITDTQYF.

The V and J genes are TRBV6-6 and TRBJ1-4; 9 nucleotides line up with TRBD1. Looked up from germline, CDR1 is MNHNY and CDR2 is SVGAGI (reference sequence). The CDR3 runs 15 residues. The V segment lost 4 bases and the J segment 7 bases; nucleotides outside the gene matches: 7. This CDR3 reads CASSFPGQGSEKLFF. The DNA of the CDR3 is TGTGCCAGCAGTTTTCCGGGACAGGGTAGTGAAAAACTGTTTTTT.

V gene TRBV6-1 combines with J gene TRBJ1-1; D is possibly TRBD1 (5 bases). Germline-derived CDR1 and CDR2 are MNHNS and SASEGT. The V gene lost 3 bases and the J gene lost 7 bases, with 12 bases spanning the gap. CDR3 size: 13 residues. The CDR3 DNA sequence: TGTGCCAGCAGTGATTACAGGTCCTATGAAGCTTTCTTT. Its translation: CASSDYRSYEAFF.

The CDR3 bases are TGTGCTAGTGGTTCCCATGAGACAGATACGCAGTATTTT. Translation: CASGSHETDTQYF. This chain joins TRBV12-5 and TRBJ2-3, with unresolved D. CDR3 length: 13 amino acids. In germline, CDR1 is LGHNT, CDR2 FRNRAP. The V end was cut by 4 bases, the J end by 3 bases, with 8 bases between.

The V call is TRBV6-5, the J call TRBJ2-1, with a possible D match to TRBD1 (6 bases). CDR1 and CDR2 from the germline V gene are MNHEY and SVGAGI. The V gene lost 2 bases and the J gene lost 8 bases, with 13 bases spanning the gap. The CDR3 is 14 amino acids. CDR3 nucleotides: TGTGCCAGCAGTTACGCAGGGGATGGCTATGAGCAGTTCTTC. This sequence encodes CASSYAGDGYEQFF.

V usage is TRBV28 and J usage is TRBJ1-6, with TRBD1 identical over 7 bases. V lost 5 bases, J lost 7 bases, and 5 bases stayed unmatched. The CDR3 spans 14 residues. The germline V gene encodes CDR1 MDHEN and CDR2 SYDVKM. CDR3 in amino acids: CASSVGQRNSPLHF. The CDR3 nucleotides read TGTGCCAGCAGTGTGGGACAGAGAAATTCACCCCTCCACTTT.

V gene TRBV9 combines with J gene TRBJ2-7, with D perhaps TRBD2 (5 bases). CDR1 SGDLS and CDR2 YYNGEE come from the germline V gene. V was trimmed by 1 base and J by 6 bases, leaving 14 bases between them. This CDR3 region has 14 residues. CDR3 DNA: TGTGCCAGCAGCGTATCTAGCCTTGGCGCCGAGCAGTACTTC. It translates to CASSVSSLGAEQYF.

This clone was detected many times. V and J are TRBV3-1 (or the pseudogene TRBV3-2) and TRBJ2-1, with D hard to call. Germline V CDR1 and CDR2: LGHDT, YNNKEL (reference sequence). Trimming took 2 bases from V and 0 from J, leaving 8 bases between them. This CDR3 has 15 amino acids. The CDR3 loop reads CASSQPFSSYNEQFF. CDR3 DNA sequence: TGTGCCAGCAGCCAACCTTTCAGCTCCTACAATGAGCAGTTCTTC.

V and J are TRBV24-1 and TRBJ2-1; 10 positions match TRBD1. V gave up 1 base and J gave up 2 bases; unmatched junction bases: 1. Germline assignment: CDR1 KGHDR and CDR2 SFDVKD. The CDR3 runs to 16 residues. Written as DNA, the CDR3 is TGTGCCACCAGTGATTTTGGACAGGGGGCCTACAATGAGCAGTTCTTC. As protein: CATSDFGQGAYNEQFF.

This clone occurred a few times. The chain employs TRBV19 and TRBJ1-5; TRBD1 might be the D (6 bases). The CDR3 is made up of 13 amino acids. Trimming pared 9 bases from V and 5 bases from J, leaving 14 bases between. The germline CDR1 and CDR2 sequences are LNHDA and SQIVND (reference sequence). CDR3 in DNA: TGTGCCAGCAGGGACTACAGGGATCAGCCCCAGCATTTT. Translating gives CASRDYRDQPQHF.

V usage is TRBV7-8 and J usage is TRBJ1-5, with 7 positions matching TRBD1. The CDR3 runs to 17 residues. Germline V lookup: CDR1 SGHVS, CDR2 FQNEAQ. With 1 base clipped from V and 6 bases from J, the junction kept 12 bases outside the gene matches. The CDR3 is CASSLGSYRGRRQPQHF. In DNA, the CDR3 is TGTGCCAGCAGCTTAGGGTCCTACAGGGGTAGGCGTCAGCCCCAGCATTTT. The complete variable domain, with remaining parts taken from reference TRBV7-8 and TRBJ1-5, reads GAGVSQSPRYKVAKRGQDVALRCDPISGHVSLFWYQQALGQGPEFLTYFQNEAQLDKSGLPSDRFFAERPEGSVSTLKIQRTQQEDSAVYLCASSLGSYRGRRQPQHFGDGTRLSIL.

CDR3 sequence (DNA): TGTGCCAGCAGCGCCCGCGGCGGGGAAGCGGCCCTCCACTTT. Its translation is CASSARGGEAALHF. The genes are TRBV11-2 and TRBJ1-6; D gene unclear. Trimming removed 5 bases from V and 14 bases from J, with 19 bases in between. Germline assignment: CDR1 SGHAT and CDR2 FQNNGV. CDR3 length equals 14 residues.